This T cell receptor beta chain was identified in a study of T-cell memory formation after mild COVID-19. Study outcomes and limitations: Pre-infection memory carried some responding clones, suggesting that cross-reactive memory joined. CM and EM subsets held most contracting CD4+ clones; EMRA held CD8+ ones. While clones contracting from day 15 to 85 were balanced between CD4 and CD8, later expanders leaned CD4+.

Germline V lookup: CDR1 LGHNT, CDR2 FRNRAP. The CDR3 sequence is 14 residues long. The germline V and J ends were trimmed by 4 bases and 0 bases, with 6 bases remaining between them. About this clonotype itself: Its antigen is as yet unknown.

The TCR alpha and TCR beta cDNA libraries, bearing sample barcodes and UMIs, were generated by 5'RACE using constant-segment primers. TCRdb re-derived calls from the 5' RACE reads in MiXCR, one entry per CDR3 protein. Of roughly 450,000 distinct CDR3 sequences in the sample, about 20% are singletons; the top ten hold 12%. This rearrangement joins TRBV12-5 to TRBJ1-4; D is unclear. The sample was PBMCs or a T cell subset sorted from them (not recorded which). The receptor's source is an adult woman who had mild COVID-19 (a few samples of this study predate the infection). Cell type and time point are not known. In nucleotides, the CDR3 is TGTGCTAGTGGTTCATTTACAACTAATGAAAAACTGTTTTTT. Amino acid sequence: CASGSFTTNEKLFF.